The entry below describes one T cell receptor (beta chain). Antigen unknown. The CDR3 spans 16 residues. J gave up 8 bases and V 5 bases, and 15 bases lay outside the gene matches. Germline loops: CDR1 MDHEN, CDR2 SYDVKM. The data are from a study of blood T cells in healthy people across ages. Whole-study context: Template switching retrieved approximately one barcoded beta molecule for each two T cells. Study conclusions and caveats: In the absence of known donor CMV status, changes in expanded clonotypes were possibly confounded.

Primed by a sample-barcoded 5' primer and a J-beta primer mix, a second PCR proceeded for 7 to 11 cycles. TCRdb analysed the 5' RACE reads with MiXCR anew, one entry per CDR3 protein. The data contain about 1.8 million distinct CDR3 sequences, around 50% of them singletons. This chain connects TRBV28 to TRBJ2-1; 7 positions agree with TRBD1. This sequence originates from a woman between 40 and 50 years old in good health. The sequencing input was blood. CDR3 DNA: TGTGCCAGCAGTCCCTCGGCACAGGGGTCTCGGTATGAGCAGTTCTTC. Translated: CASSPSAQGSRYEQFF.